A selection of T cell receptor beta chains follows, all from one sample in a study of radiation and T cells in renal cell carcinoma. Generated by immunoSEQ multiplex PCR, the TCRdb table keeps only in-frame clones and is missing some. The sample lists about 120,000 clones, over 75% occurring once. The sample was blood, taken from a patient whose treatment included radiotherapy and nephrectomy. These receptors came from a man aged 45-60 years with renal cell carcinoma. The CDR3 runs from the conserved cysteine through the conserved F or W. The D gene is left open where the match is weak. A clone size is listed for some rows: how often the clone was seen (once, few, many), or a class if it is expanded.

clone size: -; V gene: TRBV18; D gene: TRBD1; J gene: TRBJ1-2; CDR3 DNA: TGTGCCAGCTCACCATACGGTCAGGGGGCAACCCCGTATGGCTACACCTTC; CDR3 protein: CASSPYGQGATPYGYTF
clone size: -; V gene: TRBV19; D gene: TRBD2; J gene: TRBJ2-1; CDR3 DNA: TGTGCCAGTAGTATAGAGGCGGGAGGGCTTGTCTACAATGAGCAGTTCTTC; CDR3 protein: CASSIEAGGLVYNEQFF
clone size: once; V gene: TRBV4-1; D gene: TRBD1; J gene: TRBJ1-4; CDR3 DNA: TGCGCCAGCAGCCGAACGACAGGGGTGGGTGAAAAACTGTTTTTT; CDR3 protein: CASSRTTGVGEKLFF
clone size: -; V gene: TRBV5-1; D gene: -; J gene: TRBJ1-2; CDR3 DNA: TGCGCCAGCAGCTTGGATGGGCTTCCTAACTATGGCTACACCTTC; CDR3 protein: CASSLDGLPNYGYTF
clone size: -; V gene: TRBV4-2; D gene: TRBD1; J gene: TRBJ1-2; CDR3 DNA: TGTGCCAGCAGCCAAGTAGACAGGGGCTCTGGCTACACCTTC; CDR3 protein: CASSQVDRGSGYTF
clone size: -; V gene: TRBV18; D gene: -; J gene: TRBJ2-7; CDR3 DNA: TGTGCCAGCTCACCAACCAGGGGGGCGGTACTATCCTACGAGCAGTACTTC; CDR3 protein: CASSPTRGAVLSYEQYF
clone size: -; V gene: TRBV7-9; D gene: -; J gene: TRBJ2-1; CDR3 DNA: TGTGCCAGCAGGGGGGCCAGTGAGCAGTTCTTC; CDR3 protein: CASRGASEQFF
clone size: -; V gene: TRBV5-8; D gene: TRBD2; J gene: TRBJ2-1; CDR3 DNA: TGTGCCAGCAGCACTTATAGCGGGAGACAGTTCTTC; CDR3 protein: CASSTYSGRQFF
clone size: -; V gene: TRBV11-2; D gene: -; J gene: TRBJ1-1; CDR3 DNA: TGTGCCAGCAGCCAACGAGACAGGTCCGGCACTGAAGCTTTCTTT; CDR3 protein: CASSQRDRSGTEAFF
clone size: few; V gene: TRBV12-5; D gene: -; J gene: TRBJ1-1; CDR3 DNA: TGTGCTAGTGGTTTGCCCCCGGGGGCGGCTTTCTTT; CDR3 protein: CASGLPPGAAFF
clone size: -; V gene: TRBV6-1; D gene: -; J gene: TRBJ1-1; CDR3 DNA: TGTGCCAGCAGTGCTCTGGGGGGGGCGGGGAACACTGAAGCTTTCTTT; CDR3 protein: CASSALGGAGNTEAFF
clone size: -; V gene: TRBV4-1; D gene: TRBD2; J gene: TRBJ2-5; CDR3 DNA: TGCGCCAGCAGCCCCACCCAACTAGCGGGAGTAGAGACCCAGTACTTC; CDR3 protein: CASSPTQLAGVETQYF
clone size: few; V gene: TRBV5-1; D gene: -; J gene: TRBJ1-2; CDR3 DNA: TGCGCCAGCAGCTTGGCACTTTCAGGGGACTCCGCTAACTATGGCTACACCTTC; CDR3 protein: CASSLALSGDSANYGYTF
clone size: -; V gene: TRBV18; D gene: -; J gene: TRBJ2-4; CDR3 DNA: TGTGCCAGCTCACCACCGGGGGCGGACATTCAGTACTTC; CDR3 protein: CASSPPGADIQYF
clone size: -; V gene: TRBV6-1; D gene: -; J gene: TRBJ1-4; CDR3 DNA: TGTGCCACTAAACAGTTATTGAATGAAAAACTGTTTTTT; CDR3 protein: CATKQLLNEKLFF
clone size: -; V gene: TRBV5-4; D gene: TRBD1; J gene: TRBJ1-2; CDR3 DNA: TGTGCCAGCAGCTTTAGCGACGCGGCGGGTCTGACAGGGAAGGGCTACACCTTC; CDR3 protein: CASSFSDAAGLTGKGYTF
clone size: -; V gene: TRBV4-1; D gene: -; J gene: TRBJ2-7; CDR3 DNA: TGCGCCAGCAGCCAAGATGACAGATCCTACGAGCAGTACTTC; CDR3 protein: CASSQDDRSYEQYF
clone size: -; V gene: TRBV28; D gene: -; J gene: TRBJ2-1; CDR3 DNA: TGTGCCAGCAGAAGGGGGGACAGCACGATACTTGAGCAGTTCTTC; CDR3 protein: CASRRGDSTILEQFF
clone size: -; V gene: TRBV11-3; D gene: -; J gene: TRBJ2-1; CDR3 DNA: TGTGCCAGCAGCCCCTACAGCGGATTGAGTGAGCAGTTCTTC; CDR3 protein: CASSPYSGLSEQFF
clone size: -; V gene: TRBV7-9; D gene: -; J gene: TRBJ2-7; CDR3 DNA: TGTGCCAGCAGCTTAGGACTAGTAAACTACGAGCAGTACTTC; CDR3 protein: CASSLGLVNYEQYF
clone size: -; V gene: TRBV10-1; D gene: TRBD2; J gene: TRBJ2-7; CDR3 DNA: TGCGCCAGCAGTCCTGGGACTAGCGCCTTCTACGAGCAGTACTTC; CDR3 protein: CASSPGTSAFYEQYF
clone size: -; V gene: TRBV10-3; D gene: TRBD2; J gene: TRBJ2-1; CDR3 DNA: TGTGCCATCAGTGAGGGACTAGCGGGAGAGGTTGAGCAGTTCTTC; CDR3 protein: CAISEGLAGEVEQFF
clone size: -; V gene: TRBV19; D gene: -; J gene: TRBJ1-2; CDR3 DNA: TGTGCCAGTACTACGGGGTTTAACTATGGCTACACCTTC; CDR3 protein: CASTTGFNYGYTF
clone size: few; V gene: TRBV5-1; D gene: -; J gene: TRBJ2-1; CDR3 DNA: TGCGCCAGCAGCTGGGGGGACAGCTACAATGAGCAGTTCTTC; CDR3 protein: CASSWGDSYNEQFF
clone size: -; V gene: TRBV9; D gene: -; J gene: TRBJ1-5; CDR3 DNA: TGTGCCAGCAGCGTAGGTGTGGCAGCGGGTCAGCCCCAGCATTTT; CDR3 protein: CASSVGVAAGQPQHF